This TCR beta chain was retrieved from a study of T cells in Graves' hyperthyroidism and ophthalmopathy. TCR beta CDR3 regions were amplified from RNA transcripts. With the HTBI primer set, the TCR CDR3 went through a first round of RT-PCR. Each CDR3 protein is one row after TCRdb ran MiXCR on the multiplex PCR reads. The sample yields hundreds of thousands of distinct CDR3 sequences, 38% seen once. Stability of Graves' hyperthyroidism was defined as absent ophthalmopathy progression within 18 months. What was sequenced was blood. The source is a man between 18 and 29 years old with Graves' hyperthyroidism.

CDR3 amino acids: CASRHLSGRYQETQYF. The CDR3 nucleotides are TGTGCCAGCAGACACCTTAGCGGGAGGTACCAAGAGACCCAGTACTTC. The chain uses TRBV7-9 and TRBJ2-5; 10 bases map to TRBD2. The germline CDR1 and CDR2 sequences are SEHNR and FQNEAQ (reference sequence). The CDR3 has 16 amino acids. With V trimmed by 6 bases and J by 0 bases, 7 bases remained unmatched. The whole variable domain, filled in from reference TRBV7-9 and TRBJ2-5, reads DTGVSQNPRHKITKRGQNVTFRCDPISEHNRLYWYRQTLGQGPEFLTYFQNEAQLEKSRLLSDRFSAERPKGSFSTLEIQRTEQGDSAMYLCASRHLSGRYQETQYFGPGTRLLVL.